The source of this TCR beta chain is a study of cytomegalovirus exposure and HLA in healthy donors. Whole-study results and caveats: Many donors shared some public TCRs, even though most TCR sequences were rare.

This clone was recorded only once. The antigen is undetermined. Method: immunoSEQ multiplex PCR; TCRdb's copy keeps in-frame clones and lacks some. This table holds some 180,000 clones, about 89% found once. The CDR3 has 17 amino acids. Germline CDR1 reads KGHSH; CDR2 reads LQKENI. Trimming removed 3 bases from V and 0 bases from J; junction bases left unmatched: 9. This sequence joins TRBV18 and TRBJ1-2; TRBD1 aligns across 8 bases. The specimen sequenced was PBMCs. The clonotype originates from a man aged 25 to 40 in good health and CMV-seropositive. This CDR3 is CASSPGGQGLSNYGYTF. The DNA for the CDR3 is TGTGCCAGCTCACCCGGAGGACAGGGCCTATCTAACTATGGCTACACCTTC.